One TCR beta chain is described in this entry. The clone's antigen remains unknown. Base quality data are lacking; no much larger clone is found one base away. Participants in the prospective study were aged roughly 18 to 95 years, lived in more than 20 United States geographic areas, and enrolled through a virtual design. In the prospective study, participants were assigned to cohorts based on the clinical history participants reported in a screening survey and a study questionnaire. Each participant in the prospective study had whole blood, serum and a nasopharyngeal or oropharyngeal swab collected by mobile phlebotomists. Prospective study participants could optionally give additional blood draws and questionnaires over a roughly two-month period. Before DNA extraction, prospective study blood samples were shipped either frozen or at room temperature. The sample originates from a study of blood T cell repertoires in COVID-19 (dated by TCRdb to the early 2020s). Some background on the complete study: Samples from collaborators originated in the United States, Italy and Spain and spanned both the acute and convalescent phases of COVID-19. A de-identified subject ID, COVID-19 status, age in years and sex were almost always included in the sample metadata. Where available, HLA class I and class II types were taken from metadata supplied by the sample provider and were not determined by assay-based typing. The material from the prospective study consisted of cDNA or gDNA derived from T cells, B-cell-depleted T cells, or PBMCs. The repertoires were released in a freely available public database meant as a resource for research on the immune response to SARS-CoV-2. Samples were obtained from the ongoing ImmuneRACE study (first 160 participants) and from 1,254 subjects provided by 6 global collaborators. Subjects who had been exposed to COVID-19, were actively infected with it, or had recovered from it provided the deeply sampled blood TCRbeta repertoires that made up the dataset.

The immunoSEQ Assay, a bias-controlled multiplex PCR, was used to amplify TCRbeta CDR3 regions from genomic DNA. Turning to the authors' computational methods: Nucleated cell counts per sample were estimated from amplification of reference gene primers within the assay. To quantify the absolute abundance of each unique TCRbeta CDR3 rearrangement, sequence reads were collapsed and filtered. For each sample, productive Simpson clonality was calculated by taking the square root of Simpson's diversity index across productive rearrangements. TCRdb carries this immuneACCESS record with in-frame sequences only. Its versions omit some clonotypes, under half of them owing to an unresolved V gene in the studies checked, with the rest unexplained. The V and J calls and clone size are taken from that table; D and trimming were inferred from the DNA. The sample table contains 250,000 to 350,000 clones; only one count was recorded for around 91% of them. The ten largest clones represent 3.5% to 4.5% of the sample.

CDR1 LGHDT and CDR2 YNNKEL are derived from the germline V gene (reference sequence). The CDR3 numbers 16 residues from cysteine through phenylalanine. Of the read, only the CDR3 DNA is kept; its 48 bases are in frame from base 1. Deletion took 0 bases off V and 4 bases off J, with a span of 13 bases between the germline ends. Overall study results and their limits: The quantity of clinical and demographic metadata differed by source and by participant and was supplied without curation.

The sequence derives from a woman aged 18-29 years with acute COVID-19. Input material: PBMCs or T cells enriched from blood (not recorded which). The V and J genes are TRBV3-1 (or the pseudogene TRBV3-2) and TRBJ1-5; the D segment cannot be called with confidence. CDR3 loop: CASSQDGGGGNQPQHF. The base sequence is TGTGCCAGCAGCCAAGATGGCGGTGGTGGGAATCAGCCCCAGCATTTT.